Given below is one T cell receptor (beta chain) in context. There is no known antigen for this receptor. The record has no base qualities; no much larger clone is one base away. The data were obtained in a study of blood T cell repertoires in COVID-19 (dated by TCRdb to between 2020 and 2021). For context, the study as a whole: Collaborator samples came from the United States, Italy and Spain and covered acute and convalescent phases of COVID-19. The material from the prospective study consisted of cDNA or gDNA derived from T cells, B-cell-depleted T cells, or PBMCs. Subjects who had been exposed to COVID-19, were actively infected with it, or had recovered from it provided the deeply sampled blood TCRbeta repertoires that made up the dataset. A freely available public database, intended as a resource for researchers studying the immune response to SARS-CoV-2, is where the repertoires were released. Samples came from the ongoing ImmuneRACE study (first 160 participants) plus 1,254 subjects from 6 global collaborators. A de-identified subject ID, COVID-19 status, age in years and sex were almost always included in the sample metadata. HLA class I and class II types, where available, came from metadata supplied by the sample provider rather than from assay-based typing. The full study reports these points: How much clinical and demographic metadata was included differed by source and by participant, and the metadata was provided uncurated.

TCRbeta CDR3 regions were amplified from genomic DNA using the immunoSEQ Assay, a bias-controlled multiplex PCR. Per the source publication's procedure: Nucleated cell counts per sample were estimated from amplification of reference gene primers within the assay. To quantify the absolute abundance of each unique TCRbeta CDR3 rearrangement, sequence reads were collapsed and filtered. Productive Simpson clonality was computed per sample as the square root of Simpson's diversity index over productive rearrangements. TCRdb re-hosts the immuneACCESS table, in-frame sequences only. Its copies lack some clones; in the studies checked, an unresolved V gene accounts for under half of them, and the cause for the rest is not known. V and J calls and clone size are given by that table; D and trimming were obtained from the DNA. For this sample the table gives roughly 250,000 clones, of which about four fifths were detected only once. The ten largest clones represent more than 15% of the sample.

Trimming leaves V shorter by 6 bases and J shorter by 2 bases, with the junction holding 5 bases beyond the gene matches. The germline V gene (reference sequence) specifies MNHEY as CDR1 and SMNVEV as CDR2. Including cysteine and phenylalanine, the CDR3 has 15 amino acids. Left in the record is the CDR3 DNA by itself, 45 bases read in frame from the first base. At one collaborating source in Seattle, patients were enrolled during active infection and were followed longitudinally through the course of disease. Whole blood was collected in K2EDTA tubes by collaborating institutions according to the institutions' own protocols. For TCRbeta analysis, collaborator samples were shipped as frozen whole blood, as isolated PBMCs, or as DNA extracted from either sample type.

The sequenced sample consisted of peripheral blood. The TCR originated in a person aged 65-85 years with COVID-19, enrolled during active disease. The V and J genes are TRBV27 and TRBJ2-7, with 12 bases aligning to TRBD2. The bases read TGTGCCAGCAGCCGCCTAGCGGGAGGGCCCTACGAGCAGTACTTC. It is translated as CASSRLAGGPYEQYF.